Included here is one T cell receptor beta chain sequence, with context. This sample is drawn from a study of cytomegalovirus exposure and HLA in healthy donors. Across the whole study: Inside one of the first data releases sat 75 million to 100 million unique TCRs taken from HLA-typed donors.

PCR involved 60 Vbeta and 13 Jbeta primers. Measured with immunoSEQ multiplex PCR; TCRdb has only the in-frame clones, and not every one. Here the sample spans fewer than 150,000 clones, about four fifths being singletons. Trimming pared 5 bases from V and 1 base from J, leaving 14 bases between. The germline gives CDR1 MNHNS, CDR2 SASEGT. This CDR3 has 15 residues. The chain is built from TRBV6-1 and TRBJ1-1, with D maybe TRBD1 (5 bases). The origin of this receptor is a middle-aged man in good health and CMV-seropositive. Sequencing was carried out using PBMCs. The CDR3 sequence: CASSFKQVWNTEAFF. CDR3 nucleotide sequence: TGTGCCAGCAGTTTCAAACAGGTGTGGAACACTGAAGCTTTCTTT.